This TCR beta chain was sequenced for a study of cytomegalovirus exposure and HLA in healthy donors. V lost 1 base and J 0 bases, leaving 11 bases between the germline ends. CDR1 SGHAT and CDR2 FQNNGV come from the germline V gene. The CDR3 spans 16 residues. In regard to this clone: The antigen is undetermined.

The donors were members of the validation cohort, which comprised roughly 120 subjects and was separate from the first cohort of 730 or so subjects. Whole-study results and caveats: The study labeled 150 to 200 TCR beta chains cytomegalovirus-associated. The tendency of first-cohort TCR clusters to co-occur in the roughly 130 validation repertoires emerged from a later analysis. As confirmed in vitro, three CMV-associated chains were specific for CMV antigens.

TCRdb's copy holds only in-frame clones and misses some; the assay was immunoSEQ multiplex PCR. This sample has 150,000 to 200,000 clones, with more than 80% found just once. This clonotype was sampled from a woman younger than 30 in good health and CMV-seropositive. This chain joins TRBV11-2 and TRBJ2-3; D might be TRBD2 (6 bases). The source material was PBMCs. The CDR3 nucleotides are TGTGCCAGCAGCTTAGGGCTAGCGCATAGCACAGATACGCAGTATTTT. Translation: CASSLGLAHSTDTQYF. The variable domain in full, completed from reference TRBV11-2 and TRBJ2-3, reads EAGVAQSPRYKIIEKRQSVAFWCNPISGHATLYWYQQILGQGPKLLIQFQNNGVVDDSQLPKDRFSAERLKGVDSTLKIQPAKLEDSAVYLCASSLGLAHSTDTQYFGPGTRLTVL.